This T cell receptor (beta chain) was observed in a study of blood T cell repertoires in COVID-19. Study context: The United States, Italy and Spain supplied acute and convalescent COVID-19 samples. PBMCs, B-cell-depleted T cells, or T cells were the source of the cDNA or gDNA that made up the material.

The table came from immunoSEQ multiplex PCR; TCRdb's copy has only in-frame clones and leaves some out. This repertoire shows 250,000 to 300,000 clones, approximately 87% found once; its top ten account for roughly 1.6%. Sequencing input: peripheral blood. The receptor comes from a woman in her 40s who had recovered from COVID-19.

The CDR3 sequence is CASSYSSSPYNEQFF. The CDR3 region has the DNA TGTGCCAGCAGTTACTCGAGTTCCCCGTACAATGAGCAGTTCTTC. This chain links TRBV6-5 with TRBJ2-1; the D is unclear. Germline values: CDR1 MNHEY, CDR2 SVGAGI. This CDR3 comprises 15 residues. V lost 0 bases and J 4 bases, leaving 10 bases between the germline ends.